Detailed here is one T cell receptor (beta chain). Original methodology: Nucleated cell counts were estimated from reference gene primer amplification. The protocol was immunoSEQ multiplex PCR, while the TCRdb copy is restricted to in-frame clones and leaves out a portion. Clone size and the V and J calls come from that table; the DNA yielded D and trimming. Of about 98,000 clones in the sample, around 84% were seen once. These data come from a study of blood T cell repertoires in COVID-19. Study in general: Donors in the United States, Italy and Spain gave samples during acute or convalescent COVID-19. T cells, B-cell-depleted T cells, or PBMCs supplied cDNA or gDNA.

Germline CDR1 is SGHAT and CDR2 is FQNNGV. Trimming removed 5 bases from V and 5 bases from J, with 12 bases in between. The CDR3 is 13 amino acids. Sequencing used peripheral blood. The origin of this receptor is a man aged 45 to 65 with active or convalescent COVID-19. The chain carries TRBV11-2 and TRBJ2-5; D is perhaps TRBD1 (6 bases). The CDR3 DNA sequence: TGTGCCAGCAGCAGGGGGACCAAGGAGACCCAGTACTTC. This encodes CASSRGTKETQYF.